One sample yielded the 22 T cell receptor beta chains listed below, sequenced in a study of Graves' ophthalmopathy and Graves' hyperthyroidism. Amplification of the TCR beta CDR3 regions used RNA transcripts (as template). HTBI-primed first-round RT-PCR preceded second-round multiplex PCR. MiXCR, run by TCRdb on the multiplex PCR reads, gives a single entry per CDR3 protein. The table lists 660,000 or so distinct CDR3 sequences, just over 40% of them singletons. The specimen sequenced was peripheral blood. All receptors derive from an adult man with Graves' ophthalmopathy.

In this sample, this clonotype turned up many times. The CDR3 DNA is TGTGCCAGCAGAATGGACGAAAAACTGTTTTTT. Translated, it gives CASRMDEKLFF. The chain links TRBV12-3 or TRBV12-4 to TRBJ1-4; D remains unclear. The CDR3 consists of 11 residues. Trimming took 6 bases from V and 8 from J, leaving 7 bases between them.

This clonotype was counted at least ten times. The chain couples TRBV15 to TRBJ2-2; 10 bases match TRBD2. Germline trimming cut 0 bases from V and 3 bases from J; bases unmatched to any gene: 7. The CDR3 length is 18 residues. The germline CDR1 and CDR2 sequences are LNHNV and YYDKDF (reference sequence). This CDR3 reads CATSRDWASGGHTGELFF. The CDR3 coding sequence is TGTGCCACCAGCAGAGATTGGGCTAGCGGGGGACACACCGGGGAGCTGTTTTTT.

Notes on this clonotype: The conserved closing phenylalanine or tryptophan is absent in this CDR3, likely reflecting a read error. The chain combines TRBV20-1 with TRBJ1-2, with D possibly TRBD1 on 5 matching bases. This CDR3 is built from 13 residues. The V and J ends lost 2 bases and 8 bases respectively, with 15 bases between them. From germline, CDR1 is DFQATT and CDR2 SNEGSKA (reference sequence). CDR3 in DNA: TGCAGTGCTAGATTTTTCGGCAGGGACGGCTACACCCTC. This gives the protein CSARFFGRDGYTL.

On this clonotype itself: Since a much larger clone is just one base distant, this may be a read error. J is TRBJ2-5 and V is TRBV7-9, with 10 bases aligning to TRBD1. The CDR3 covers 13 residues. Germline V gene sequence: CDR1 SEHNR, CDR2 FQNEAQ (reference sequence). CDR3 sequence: CASVGTGEEAQYF. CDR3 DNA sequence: TGTGCCAGCGTGGGGACAGGGGAAGAGGCCCAGTACTTC.

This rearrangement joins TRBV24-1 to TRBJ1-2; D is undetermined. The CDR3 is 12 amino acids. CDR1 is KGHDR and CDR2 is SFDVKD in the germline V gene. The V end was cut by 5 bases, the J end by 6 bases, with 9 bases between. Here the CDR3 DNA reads TGTGCCACCAGTGGATGGGCTAATGGCTACACCTTC. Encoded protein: CATSGWANGYTF.

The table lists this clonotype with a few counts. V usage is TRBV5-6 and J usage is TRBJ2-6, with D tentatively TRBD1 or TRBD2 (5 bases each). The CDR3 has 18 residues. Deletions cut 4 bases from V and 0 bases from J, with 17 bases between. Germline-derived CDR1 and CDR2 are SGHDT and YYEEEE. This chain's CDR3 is CASSGPSGTASGANVLTF. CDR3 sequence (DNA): TGTGCCAGCAGCGGACCTTCCGGGACCGCCTCTGGGGCCAACGTCCTGACTTTC.

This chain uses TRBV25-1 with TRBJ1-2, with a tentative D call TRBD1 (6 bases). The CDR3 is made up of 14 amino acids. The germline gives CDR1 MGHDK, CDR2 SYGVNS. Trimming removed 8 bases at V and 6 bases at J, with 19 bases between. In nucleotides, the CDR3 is TGTGCCAGCTTAGTCGTTCGGGGGCAGGATGGCTACACCTTC. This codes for CASLVVRGQDGYTF.

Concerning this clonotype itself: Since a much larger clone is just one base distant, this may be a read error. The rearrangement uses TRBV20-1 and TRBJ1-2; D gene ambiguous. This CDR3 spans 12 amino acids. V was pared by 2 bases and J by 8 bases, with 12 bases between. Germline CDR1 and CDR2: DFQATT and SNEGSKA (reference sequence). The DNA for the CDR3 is TGCAGTGCTAGACGGGCGGGTTGGGGCTACACCTTC. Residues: CSARRAGWGYTF.

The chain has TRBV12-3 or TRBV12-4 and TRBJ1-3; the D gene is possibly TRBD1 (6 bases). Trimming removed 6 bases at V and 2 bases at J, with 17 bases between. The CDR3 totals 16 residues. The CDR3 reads CASSLLLGAAGNTIYF. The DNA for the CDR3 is TGTGCCAGCAGCCTCTTGTTGGGGGCGGCTGGAAACACCATATATTTT.

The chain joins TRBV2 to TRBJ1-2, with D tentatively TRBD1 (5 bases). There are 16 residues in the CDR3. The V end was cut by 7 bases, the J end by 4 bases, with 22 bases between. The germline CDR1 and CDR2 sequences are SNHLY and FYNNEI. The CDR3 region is CASNGIGAGGSYGYTF. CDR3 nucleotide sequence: TGTGCCAGCAATGGGATCGGGGCGGGCGGGAGCTATGGCTACACCTTC.

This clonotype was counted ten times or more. The CDR3 loop reads CASSEGQASSYEQYF. CDR3 nucleotide sequence: TGTGCCAGCAGCGAGGGACAGGCAAGCTCCTACGAGCAGTACTTC. The J gene is TRBJ2-7, the V gene TRBV5-8, with 8 bases aligning to TRBD1. Trimming at V came to 4 bases and at J to 0 bases, leaving 6 bases not matched to a gene. This CDR3 is 15 amino acids long. Germline loops: CDR1 SGHTS, CDR2 YDEGEE.

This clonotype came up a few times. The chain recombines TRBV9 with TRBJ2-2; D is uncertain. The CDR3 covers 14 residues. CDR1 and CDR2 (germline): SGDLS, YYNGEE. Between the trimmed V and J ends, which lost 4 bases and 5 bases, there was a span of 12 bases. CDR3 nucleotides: TGTGCCAGCAGCCAAGATCTAACTACCGGGGAGCTGTTTTTT. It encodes CASSQDLTTGELFF.

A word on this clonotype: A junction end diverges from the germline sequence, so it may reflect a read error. The CDR3 sequence is CAGSIEGSGVPRETQYF. The CDR3 DNA sequence: TGTGCCGGTAGTATAGAGGGTAGCGGGGTCCCTCGAGAGACCCAGTACTTC. The J gene is TRBJ2-5, the V gene TRBV19; TRBD2 matches 8 bases. This CDR3 has 17 amino acids. The germline gives CDR1 LNHDA, CDR2 SQIVND (reference sequence).

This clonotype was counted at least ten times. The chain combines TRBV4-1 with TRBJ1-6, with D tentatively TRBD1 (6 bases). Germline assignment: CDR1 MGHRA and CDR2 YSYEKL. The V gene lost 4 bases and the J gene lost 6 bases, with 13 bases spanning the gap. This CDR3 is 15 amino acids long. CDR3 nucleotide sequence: TGCGCCAGCAGCCCAATGACAGGCCCTAATTCACCCCTCCACTTT. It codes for CASSPMTGPNSPLHF.

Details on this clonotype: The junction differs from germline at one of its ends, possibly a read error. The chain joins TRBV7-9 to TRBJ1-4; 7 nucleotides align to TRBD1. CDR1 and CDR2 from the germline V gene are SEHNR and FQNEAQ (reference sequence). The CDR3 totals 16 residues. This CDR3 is CASGFQPGGEGEKLFF. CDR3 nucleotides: TGTGCCAGCGGCTTCCAACCAGGGGGGGAGGGAGAAAAACTGTTTTTT. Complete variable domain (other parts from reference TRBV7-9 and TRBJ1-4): DTGVSQNPRHKITKRGQNVTFRCDPISEHNRLYWYRQTLGQGPEFLTYFQNEAQLEKSRLLSDRFSAERPKGSFSTLEIQRTEQGDSAMYLCASGFQPGGEGEKLFFGSGTQLSVL.

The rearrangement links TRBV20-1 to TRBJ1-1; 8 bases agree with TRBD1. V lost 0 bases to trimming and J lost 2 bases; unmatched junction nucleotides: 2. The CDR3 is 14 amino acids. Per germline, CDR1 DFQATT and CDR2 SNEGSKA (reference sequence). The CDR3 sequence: CSARDQGANTEAFF. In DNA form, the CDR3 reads TGCAGTGCTAGAGATCAGGGGGCCAACACTGAAGCTTTCTTT.

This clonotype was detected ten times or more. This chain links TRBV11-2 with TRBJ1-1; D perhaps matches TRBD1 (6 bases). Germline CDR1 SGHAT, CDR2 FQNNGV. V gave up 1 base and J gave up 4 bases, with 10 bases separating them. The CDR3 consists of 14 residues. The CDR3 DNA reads TGTGCCAGCAGCTTAGTCAGGGGAAGCACTGAAGCTTTCTTT. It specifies CASSLVRGSTEAFF.

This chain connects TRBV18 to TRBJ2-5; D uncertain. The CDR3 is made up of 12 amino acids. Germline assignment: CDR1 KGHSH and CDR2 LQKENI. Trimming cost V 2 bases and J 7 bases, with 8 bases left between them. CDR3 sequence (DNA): TGTGCCAGCTCACCAATGGCGAGGACCCAGTACTTC. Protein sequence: CASSPMARTQYF.

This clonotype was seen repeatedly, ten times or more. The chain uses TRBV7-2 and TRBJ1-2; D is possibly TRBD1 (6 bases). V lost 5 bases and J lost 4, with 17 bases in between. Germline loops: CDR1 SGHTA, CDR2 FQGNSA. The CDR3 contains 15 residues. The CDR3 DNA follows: TGTGCCAGCAGCCTGCGAGGGGGACAAGGCTATGGCTACACCTTC. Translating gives CASSLRGGQGYGYTF.

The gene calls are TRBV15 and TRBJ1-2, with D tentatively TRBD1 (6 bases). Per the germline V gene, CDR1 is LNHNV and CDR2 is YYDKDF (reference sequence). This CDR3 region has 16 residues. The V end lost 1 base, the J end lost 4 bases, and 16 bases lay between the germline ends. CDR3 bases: TGTGCCACCAGCAGAGCCGGGACATGGAGTCTCTATGGCTACACCTTC. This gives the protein CATSRAGTWSLYGYTF.

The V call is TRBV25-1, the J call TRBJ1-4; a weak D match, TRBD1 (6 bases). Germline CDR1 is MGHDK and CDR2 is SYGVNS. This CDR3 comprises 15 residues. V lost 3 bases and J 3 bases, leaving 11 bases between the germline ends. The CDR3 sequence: CASSDRRGANEKLFF. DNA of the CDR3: TGTGCCAGCAGTGACCGTAGGGGGGCTAATGAAAAACTGTTTTTT.

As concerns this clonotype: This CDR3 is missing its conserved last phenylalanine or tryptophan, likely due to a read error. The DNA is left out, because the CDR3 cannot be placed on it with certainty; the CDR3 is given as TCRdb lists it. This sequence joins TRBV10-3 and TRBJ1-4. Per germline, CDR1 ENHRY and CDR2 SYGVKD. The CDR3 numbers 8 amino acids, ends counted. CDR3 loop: CAIGGLAG.